This T cell receptor beta chain came from a study of early T cells in non-severe SARS-CoV-2 infection. Study-wide context: Sequencing used unsorted whole-blood bulk RNA, so chains lack pairing.

The germline gives CDR1 SGHKS, CDR2 YYEKEE (reference sequence). Trimming cost V 4 bases and J 6 bases, with 13 bases left between them. The CDR3 is 14 amino acids. The sample holds a few counts of this clonotype. The antigen remains unidentified. Whole-study findings and limits: Comparison of clonotypes with VDJdb favored anti-spike CD8 responses while missing private and CD4 specificities.

Unique molecular identifiers tagged individual cDNA molecules. TCRdb reprocessed the 5' RACE reads via MiXCR and lists one record per CDR3 protein. Here the sample spans 45,000 to 75,000 distinct CDR3 sequences, approximately 9% being singletons. This TCR was recovered from an adult who was a healthcare worker with PCR-confirmed SARS-CoV-2 infection or an uninfected control (not recorded which). Sequences were obtained from whole blood. The chain recombines TRBV5-5 with TRBJ1-4, with D unclear. As DNA, the CDR3 is TGTGCCAGCAGCGCGGCCCCCCGGGATGAAAAACTGTTTTTT. It encodes CASSAAPRDEKLFF.